Following are 8 T cell receptor beta chains from one sample sequenced in a study of cytomegalovirus exposure and HLA in healthy donors. Use of 60 Vbeta and 13 Jbeta primers characterized the PCR. Produced via immunoSEQ multiplex PCR; TCRdb's table is partial and in-frame only. The sample holds over 50,000 clones, approximately 72% seen once. Sequencing was done on a sample of PBMCs. These receptors were collected from a man aged 50 to 60 in good health and CMV-seropositive.

This clone was seen a few times. The CDR3 is CASSVEGQGVTEAFF. The DNA for the CDR3 is TGTGCCAGCAGCGTAGAGGGGCAGGGGGTCACTGAAGCTTTCTTT. This chain connects TRBV9 to TRBJ1-1; 7 bases align to TRBD1. The CDR3 runs 15 residues. The V gene's germline CDR1 is SGDLS and CDR2 YYNGEE. Trimming at V came to 0 bases and at J to 4 bases, leaving 6 bases not matched to a gene.

The V and J genes are TRBV18 and TRBJ1-1; D call uncertain. Germline assignment: CDR1 KGHSH and CDR2 LQKENI. The CDR3 has 11 residues. Trimming stripped 2 bases from V and 8 bases from J, with 6 bases between. DNA of the CDR3: TGTGCCAGCTCACCAACAGTGGAAGCTTTCTTT. Protein product: CASSPTVEAFF.

The chain's CDR3 is CASSDGGESTDTQYF. The CDR3, as DNA: TGTGCCAGCAGTGACGGGGGGGAGAGCACAGATACGCAGTATTTT. The chain carries TRBV6-4 and TRBJ2-3, with 7 bases matching TRBD2. There are 15 residues in the CDR3. V was clipped by 2 bases and J by 0 bases; unmatched bases: 2. Germline V lookup: CDR1 MRHNA, CDR2 SNTAGT.

The J gene is TRBJ1-5, the V gene TRBV6-1; weak D call: TRBD1 (5 bases). The CDR3 totals 14 residues. Trimming left V 4 bases short and J 3 bases short, with 10 bases between. In germline, CDR1 is MNHNS, CDR2 SASEGT. CDR3 in amino acids: CASSAPRVNQPQHF. As DNA, the CDR3 is TGTGCCAGCAGTGCTCCCAGGGTCAATCAGCCCCAGCATTTT.

V is TRBV6-5 and J is TRBJ2-2, with D possibly TRBD1 on 6 matching bases. This CDR3 comprises 14 residues. Germline-derived CDR1 and CDR2 are MNHEY and SVGAGI. Trimming stripped 10 bases from V and 5 bases from J, with 17 bases between. DNA for the CDR3: TGTGCCACCAGCCCCCAGGGGACGACCGGGGAGCTGTTTTTT. The encoded protein is CATSPQGTTGELFF.

The chain links TRBV5-6 to TRBJ2-2; TRBD1 matches at 12 bases. Germline loops: CDR1 SGHDT, CDR2 YYEEEE. With V trimmed by 3 bases and J by 3 bases, 0 bases remained unmatched. The CDR3 totals 15 residues. CDR3 sequence (DNA): TGTGCCAGCAGCTGGGACAGGGGGCACACCGGGGAGCTGTTTTTT. The encoded protein is CASSWDRGHTGELFF.

V usage is TRBV25-1 and J usage is TRBJ2-3; 7 bases agree with TRBD1. The CDR3 is made up of 14 amino acids. The germline V gene encodes CDR1 MGHDK and CDR2 SYGVNS. V dropped 4 bases and J dropped 4; count of bases not matched to a gene: 5. CDR3 loop: CASSVEGGADTQYF. CDR3 in DNA: TGTGCCAGCAGTGTGGAAGGGGGCGCAGATACGCAGTATTTT.

V and J are TRBV11-2 and TRBJ2-2; 9 bases agree with TRBD1. Trimming took 5 bases from V and 7 from J; bases not matched to a gene: 11. The CDR3 is 16 amino acids. Germline V lookup: CDR1 SGHAT, CDR2 FQNNGV. Written as DNA, the CDR3 is TGTGCCAGCAGCGGCCGGGACAGGGCTTTTCTCGGGGAGCTGTTTTTT. This codes for CASSGRDRAFLGELFF.